Given below is one TCR beta chain in context. Its antigen is still unknown. Per germline, CDR1 SEHNR and CDR2 FQNEAQ (reference sequence). The germline V and J ends were trimmed by 1 base and 3 bases, with 12 bases remaining between them. This CDR3 is built from 15 residues. With constant-segment primers, 5'RACE yielded cDNA libraries of TCR alpha and TCR beta that carried sample barcodes and UMIs. Each CDR3 protein gets one entry after TCRdb re-called the 5' RACE reads with MiXCR. The sample contains around 310,000 distinct CDR3 sequences, approximately 15% of which appear only once. This sample stems from a study of T-cell memory formation after mild COVID-19. Study information: TCR clustering was largely donor specific. Study-wide results and limits: Contracting CD4+ clones were located mainly in CM and EM, and CD8+ clones in EMRA.

The V and J genes are TRBV7-9 and TRBJ1-1; D perhaps matches TRBD1 (5 bases). The TCR was taken from a man aged 18 to 30 who had mild COVID-19 (a few samples of this study predate the infection). Cell type and time point are not known. The sample consisted of PBMCs or a T cell subset sorted from them (not recorded which). The CDR3 coding sequence is TGTGCCAGCAGCTTAGGGGGCAGTGGGGACACTGAAGCTTTCTTT. Amino acids: CASSLGGSGDTEAFF.